This T cell receptor (beta chain) was captured by sequencing in a study of graft-versus-host responses after intestinal transplantation. Study-wide context: Induction with anti-thymocyte globulin, then tacrolimus and steroids for roughly three years, was given to all recipients.

Study findings and constraints: Investigators detected GvH clones in recipient marrow, with some emerging earlier in ileum or blood. Circulating GvH clones peaking coincided with falling HvG clones soon after transplant. In patients with graft-donor T cell macrochimerism, allograft graft-versus-host to host-versus-graft clonal ratios were high.

This clone was observed once. Its antigen is undetermined. Trimming removed 3 bases from V and 5 bases from J, with 13 bases in between. This CDR3 has 14 residues. In germline, CDR1 is SNHLY, CDR2 FYNNEI. The repertoire was sequenced with immunoSEQ multiplex PCR; TCRdb's copy has only in-frame clones and lacks some. The profile shows 50,000 to 75,000 clones, 90% to 95% of them singletons. Specimen: unstimulated CD4+ T cells sorted from spleen or lymph node cells, collected before transplant. This rearrangement joins TRBV2 to TRBJ2-5, with D perhaps matching TRBD2 (5 bases). The receptor was isolated from a human donor who was the organ donor for an intestinal transplant. The CDR3: CASSDSAGRETQYF. In nucleotides, the CDR3 is TGTGCCAGCAGTGATTCTGCGGGCCGGGAGACCCAGTACTTC.